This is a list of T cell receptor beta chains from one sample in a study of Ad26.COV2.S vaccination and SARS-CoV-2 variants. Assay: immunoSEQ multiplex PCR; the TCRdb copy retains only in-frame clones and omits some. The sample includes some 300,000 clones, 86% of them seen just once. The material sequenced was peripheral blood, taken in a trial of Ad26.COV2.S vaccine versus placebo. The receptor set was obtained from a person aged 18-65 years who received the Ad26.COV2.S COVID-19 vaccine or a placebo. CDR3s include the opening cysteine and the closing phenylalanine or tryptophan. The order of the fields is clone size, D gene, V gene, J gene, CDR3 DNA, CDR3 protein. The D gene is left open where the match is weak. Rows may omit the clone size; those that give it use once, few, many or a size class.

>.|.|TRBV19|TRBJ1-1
TGTGCCAGTAGCGCAGAACGGTATATCACTGAAGCTTTCTTT
CASSAERYITEAFF
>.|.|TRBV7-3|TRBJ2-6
TGTGCCAGCAGCTCTCGACTCAGCTCTGGGGCCAACGTCCTGACTTTC
CASSSRLSSGANVLTF
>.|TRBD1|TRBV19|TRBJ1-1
TGTGCCAGTAGCCACGGGACAGGTAACACTGAAGCTTTCTTT
CASSHGTGNTEAFF
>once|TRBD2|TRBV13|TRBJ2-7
TGTGCCAGCAGTCTCGGGGGGTATCATAGATTATCCTACGAGCAGTACTTC
CASSLGGYHRLSYEQYF
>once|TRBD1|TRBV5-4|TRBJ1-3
TGTGCCAGCAGCTTGGCCAGGACAGGGGGCGGAAACACCATATATTTT
CASSLARTGGGNTIYF
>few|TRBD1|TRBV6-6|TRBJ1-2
TGTGCCAGCAGTTACCCTCCACCGACAGGGGCCGGCTACACCTTC
CASSYPPPTGAGYTF
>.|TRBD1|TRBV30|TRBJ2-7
TGTGCCTGGGCTGGACAGGGACGGGGCGAGCAGTACTTC
CAWAGQGRGEQYF
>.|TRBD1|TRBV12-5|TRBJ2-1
TGTGCTAGTGCCTCAGACAGGGTCGGGTACAATGAGCAGTTCTTC
CASASDRVGYNEQFF
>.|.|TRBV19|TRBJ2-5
TGTGCCAGTAGGGGACCAGCCAGGCAGTACTTC
CASRGPARQYF
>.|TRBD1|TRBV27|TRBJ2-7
TGTGCCAGCAGTTCTCCGGGACAGGGTTTTGGAGAGCAGTACTTC
CASSSPGQGFGEQYF
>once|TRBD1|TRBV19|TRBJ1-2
TGTGCCAGTAGTCCCGACAGGGGAAACTATGGCTACACCTTC
CASSPDRGNYGYTF
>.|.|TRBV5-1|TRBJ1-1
TGCGCCAGCAGCTTGGCTGACAGAGAGAACACTGAAGCTTTCTTT
CASSLADRENTEAFF
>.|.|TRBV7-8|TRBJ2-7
TGTGCCAGCAGCTTTCTCGGGGGGCAGGTGGGCTACGAGCAGTACTTC
CASSFLGGQVGYEQYF
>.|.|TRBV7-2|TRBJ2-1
TGTGCCAGCAGCTTAGCGTTCGGGATGGGAAATGAGCAGTTCTTC
CASSLAFGMGNEQFF
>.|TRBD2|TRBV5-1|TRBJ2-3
TGCGCCAGCAGCTTGGTGCGTCTAGCGGGGGGGATTGATACGCAGTATTTT
CASSLVRLAGGIDTQYF
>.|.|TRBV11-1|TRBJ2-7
TGTGCCAGCAGCTTAGTTTTGGGGATCGAGCAGTACTTC
CASSLVLGIEQYF
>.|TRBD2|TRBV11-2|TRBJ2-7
TGTGCCAGCAGCCCGGGGACTAGCGGGTACGAGCAGTACTTC
CASSPGTSGYEQYF
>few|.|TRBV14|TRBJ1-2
TGTGCCAGCAGCCGGGGTATTGGAGGCTACACCTTC
CASSRGIGGYTF
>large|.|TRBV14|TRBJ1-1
TGTGCCAGCAGCCAAGGAAACATGAACACTGAAGCTTTCTTT
CASSQGNMNTEAFF
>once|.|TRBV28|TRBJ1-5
TGTGCCAGCAGTAGTTATCAGCCCCAGCATTTT
CASSSYQPQHF
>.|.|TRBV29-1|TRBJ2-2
TGCAGCGCCCGTGGGTCCGCGAACACCGGGGAGCTGTTTTTT
CSARGSANTGELFF
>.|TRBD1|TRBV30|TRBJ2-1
TGTGCCTGGAGTGTTAAACCCGGGACAGCCAAAAGACGATCCTACAATGAGCAGTTCTTC
CAWSVKPGTAKRRSYNEQFF
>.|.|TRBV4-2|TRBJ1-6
TGTGCCAGCAGCCAAGACACCGACAGCCTCTATAATTCACCCCTCCACTTT
CASSQDTDSLYNSPLHF
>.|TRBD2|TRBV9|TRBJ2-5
TGTGCCAGCAGCGTAGTCCCTAGCGGGGGGAAAGAGACCCAGTACTTC
CASSVVPSGGKETQYF
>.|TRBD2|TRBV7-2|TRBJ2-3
TGTGCCAGCAGCCCGCGGACTAGAGGGGGCACAGATACGCAGTATTTT
CASSPRTRGGTDTQYF
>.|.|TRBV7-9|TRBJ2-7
TGTGCCAGCAGCGCGCAGGGCTACGAGCAGTACTTC
CASSAQGYEQYF
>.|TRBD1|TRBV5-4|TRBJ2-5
TGTGCCAGCAGCTTGGGGGACAGGGACCAAGAGACCCAGTACTTC
CASSLGDRDQETQYF
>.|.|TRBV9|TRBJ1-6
TGTGCCAGCAGCGTCGAGACGGAGTCACCCCTCCACTTT
CASSVETESPLHF
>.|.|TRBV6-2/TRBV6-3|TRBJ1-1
TGTGCCAGCAGTTACTTGGGCAGGGTCTCATGGAACACTGAAGCTTTCTTT
CASSYLGRVSWNTEAFF
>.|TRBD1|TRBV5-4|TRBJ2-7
TGTGCCAGCAGCGTGACAGGGATCGTCTACGAGCAGTACTTC
CASSVTGIVYEQYF
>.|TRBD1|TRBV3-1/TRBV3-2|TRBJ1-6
TGTGCCAGCAGCCCGGACAGGGCCGACTATAATTCACCCCTCCACTTT
CASSPDRADYNSPLHF
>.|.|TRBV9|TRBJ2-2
TGTGCCAGCAGCCCGATTCCGACTTACACCGGGGAGCTGTTTTTT
CASSPIPTYTGELFF
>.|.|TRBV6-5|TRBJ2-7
TGTGCCAGCAGTTCACACAGGAGCTCCTACGAGCAGTACTTC
CASSSHRSSYEQYF
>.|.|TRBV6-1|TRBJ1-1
TGTGCCAGCAGTGATCCTCTAGGCCCCTTTGAAGCTTTCTTT
CASSDPLGPFEAFF